This record concerns one T cell receptor (beta chain) sequence. Its target is unknown. These data belong to a study of T cell repertoires in ileal Crohn's disease. J was trimmed by 2 bases and V by 2 bases; bases with no gene match: 10. The CDR3 loop spans 19 amino acids. Per germline, CDR1 SEHNR and CDR2 FQNEAQ (reference sequence). Sample time point: neoterminal ileum biopsy at postoperative endoscopy, about 6 months after surgery. Study-level points and caveats: Active smokers at surgery had more clonal expansions than non-smokers.

Per sample, about 480 nanograms of biopsy DNA were TCRB immunosequenced. Method: immunoSEQ multiplex PCR; TCRdb's copy keeps in-frame clones and lacks some. The sample shows more than 60,000 clones, roughly nine tenths of them seen only once. The receptor was isolated from an adult with Crohn's disease. V usage is TRBV7-9 and J usage is TRBJ2-1; 12 nucleotides agree with TRBD2. Specimen: ileal tissue. The CDR3 reads CASSLLSTRTSGTYNEQFF. The DNA for the CDR3 is TGTGCCAGCAGCTTACTGTCAACCCGGACTAGCGGGACCTACAATGAGCAGTTCTTC.